The rows below give T cell receptor beta chains drawn from one sample of a study of a mutant IDH1 vaccine in newly diagnosed glioma. These TCRs are of unknown antigen specificity. Profiling relied on immunoSEQ multiplex PCR, and the TCRdb table lists in-frame clones only, not all of them. The top ten hold around 5.2% of the sample, which has around 11,000 clones, 70% to 90% seen once. The sequencing used PBMCs, collected from a glioma patient whose treatment included an IDH1 peptide vaccine. Receptors originate from a woman between 40 and 55 years old with glioma. Some clones in this sample may be carry-over from other donors' samples. The CDR3 runs from the conserved cysteine through the conserved F or W. Each record gives: clone size, D gene, J gene, V gene, CDR3 DNA, CDR3 protein. D genes are given only for firm matches. The size entry is marked missing in some rows and otherwise reads once, few, many or a size class.

-,-,TRBJ2-5,TRBV27,TGTGCCAGCAGCAGCCGGTCGGGAGAGACCCAGTACTTC,CASSSRSGETQYF
-,TRBD2,TRBJ2-7,TRBV7-2,TGTGCCAGCAGCCTCCTACCCCCAGCGGGGGGGCAGAGGTACGAGCAGTACTTC,CASSLLPPAGGQRYEQYF
-,-,TRBJ1-5,TRBV7-8,TGTGCCAGCAGCTTAGGAGGGGGGAGTGGACAGCCCAGTATATTTAGCAATCAGCCCCAGCATTTT,CASSLGGGSGQPSIFSNQPQHF
-,TRBD1,TRBJ2-5,TRBV6-5,TGTGCCAGCAGCAAAAGGGGACAGAGACAAGAGACCCAGTACTTC,CASSKRGQRQETQYF
-,-,TRBJ2-7,TRBV25-1,TGTGCCAGCAGTGAAAGGGGACGGTCCTACGAGCAGTACTTC,CASSERGRSYEQYF
-,-,TRBJ1-1,TRBV7-2,TGTGCCAGCGCCTACCTGGCCGGGAACACTGAAGCTTTCTTT,CASAYLAGNTEAFF
few,-,TRBJ1-1,TRBV29-1,TGCAGCGCAAGAAGAGGGGACACTGAAGCTTTCTTT,CSARRGDTEAFF
-,TRBD2,TRBJ2-7,TRBV18,TGTGCCAGCTCACCCCGTGGAGGTGCGGGGGGGTACTACGAGCAGTACTTC,CASSPRGGAGGYYEQYF
few,-,TRBJ2-1,TRBV5-8,TGTGCCAGCAGCCCCCAGGCGGGAGAGGACAGAAATGAGCAGTTCTTC,CASSPQAGEDRNEQFF
-,-,TRBJ2-7,TRBV7-2,TGTGCCAGCAGCTTAGGAAGTCAAATCTCCTACGAGCAGTACTTC,CASSLGSQISYEQYF
-,-,TRBJ1-1,TRBV7-2,TGTGCCAGCAGCTTAAATGGGGGGTCGGTAAGCGGTGAAGCTTTCTTT,CASSLNGGSVSGEAFF
-,-,TRBJ2-1,TRBV7-3,TGTGCCAGCAGCCCGGGACTGCACAATGAGCAGTTCTTC,CASSPGLHNEQFF
few,-,TRBJ1-5,TRBV11-3,TGTGCCAGCAGCTTAGTAAGGGAAAGATCAGTTCAGCCCCAGCATTTT,CASSLVRERSVQPQHF
-,-,TRBJ1-3,TRBV28,TGTGCCAGCAGGGAAGGAACCCAAAACACCATATATTTT,CASREGTQNTIYF
-,-,TRBJ2-5,TRBV29-1,TGCAGCGCCGTGGGACCGCCCGACCAAGAGACCCAGTACTTC,CSAVGPPDQETQYF
-,-,TRBJ2-3,TRBV29-1,TGCAGCGTTTGGGACGGACACACAGATACGCAGTATTTT,CSVWDGHTDTQYF
-,-,TRBJ1-5,TRBV10-3,TGTGCCATCAGTGATGGGGAGACTCAGCCCCAGCATTTT,CAISDGETQPQHF
-,-,TRBJ2-1,TRBV7-2,TGTGCCAGCAGGTCCTCACTTAATGAGCAGTTCTTC,CASRSSLNEQFF
-,TRBD1,TRBJ2-7,TRBV29-1,TGCAGCGTCGTTCCGGGACAGGGGGGAAACGAGCAGTACTTC,CSVVPGQGGNEQYF
-,-,TRBJ2-3,TRBV7-9,TGTGCCAGCAGCTTAGCGGTTCTTCTCTCTAGCACAGATACGCAGTATTTT,CASSLAVLLSSTDTQYF
-,-,TRBJ1-4,TRBV28,TGTGCCAGCAGTTCTTTAAGTGAACTGTTTTTT,CASSSLSELFF
few,-,TRBJ2-2,TRBV19,TGTGCCAGTACGGCCGGGGGCGCCGGGGAGCTGTTTTTT,CASTAGGAGELFF
-,-,TRBJ1-2,TRBV5-8,TGTGCCAGCAACCTGGGGCGGACAACTAACTATGGCTACACCTTC,CASNLGRTTNYGYTF
-,-,TRBJ1-3,TRBV10-2,TGCGCCAGCAGTGACGGAAACACCATATATTTT,CASSDGNTIYF
few,-,TRBJ1-1,TRBV7-9,TGTGCCAGCAGCTTATCGGGCAGTAACACTGAAGCTTTCTTT,CASSLSGSNTEAFF
-,TRBD1,TRBJ1-1,TRBV19,TGTGCCAGTAGTAGGGACAGGGAGGGAACTGAAGCTTTCTTT,CASSRDREGTEAFF
-,TRBD2,TRBJ2-7,TRBV2,TGTGCCAGCTCCTACACATCGGGGGGGGGCGAGCAGTACTTC,CASSYTSGGGEQYF
-,-,TRBJ2-1,TRBV21-1,TGTGCCAGCAGCAAAGAGGCCTCATTACGCTGGTACATAGGCAATGAGCAGTTCTTC,CASSKEASLRWYIGNEQFF
-,-,TRBJ1-2,TRBV11-2,TGTGCCAGCAGCTTAACGGATCTCTATGGCTACACCTTC,CASSLTDLYGYTF
-,TRBD1,TRBJ2-7,TRBV6-1,TGTGCCAGCAGTGAGGGACAGGGAGGAGAGGAGCAGTACTTC,CASSEGQGGEEQYF
-,TRBD1,TRBJ2-7,TRBV9,TGTGCCAGCAGCGTAGGCCGGGACAGTATCTACGAGCAGTACTTC,CASSVGRDSIYEQYF
-,-,TRBJ2-2,TRBV5-1,TGCGCCAGCAGCTTGAGTGGGACGGATCTTCCTACGTGGACCGGGGAGCTGTTTTTT,CASSLSGTDLPTWTGELFF
-,TRBD1,TRBJ1-4,TRBV4-1,TGCGCCAGCAGCCAAGCCAGCAGGGGGGGTGAAAAACTGTTTTTT,CASSQASRGGEKLFF